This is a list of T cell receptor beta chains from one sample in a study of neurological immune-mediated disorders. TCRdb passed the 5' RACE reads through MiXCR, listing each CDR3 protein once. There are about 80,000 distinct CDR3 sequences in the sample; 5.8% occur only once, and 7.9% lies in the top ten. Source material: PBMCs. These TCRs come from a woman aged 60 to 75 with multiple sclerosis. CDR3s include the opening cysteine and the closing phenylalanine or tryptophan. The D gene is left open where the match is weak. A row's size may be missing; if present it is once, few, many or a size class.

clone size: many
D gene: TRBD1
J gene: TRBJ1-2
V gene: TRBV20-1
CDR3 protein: CSAWTGRNYGYTF
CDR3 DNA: TGCAGTGCCTGGACAGGGCGGAACTATGGCTACACCTTC

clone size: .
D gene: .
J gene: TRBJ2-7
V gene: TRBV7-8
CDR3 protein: CASSYYRGGCEQYF
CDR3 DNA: TGTGCCAGCAGCTATTACAGGGGGGGGTGCGAGCAGTACTTC

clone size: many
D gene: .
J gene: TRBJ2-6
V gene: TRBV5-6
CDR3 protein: CASSWSPQGAGANVLTF
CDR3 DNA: TGTGCCAGCAGCTGGTCCCCACAGGGAGCTGGGGCCAACGTCCTGACTTTC

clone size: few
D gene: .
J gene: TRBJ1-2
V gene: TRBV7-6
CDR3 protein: CASSPDTSGYTF
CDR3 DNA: TGTGCCAGCAGCCCAGACACATCTGGCTACACCTTC

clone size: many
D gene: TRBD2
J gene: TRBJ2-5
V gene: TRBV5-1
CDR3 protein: CASSLTPSGIKETQYF
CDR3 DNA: TGCGCCAGCAGCTTAACCCCTAGCGGGATTAAAGAGACCCAGTACTTC

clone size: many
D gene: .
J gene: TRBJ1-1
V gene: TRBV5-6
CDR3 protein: CASSLGEVRRRNTEAFF
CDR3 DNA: TGTGCCAGCAGCTTGGGTGAGGTCCGGCGGAGGAACACTGAAGCTTTCTTT

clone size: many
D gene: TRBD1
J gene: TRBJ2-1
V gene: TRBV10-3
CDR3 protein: CATSGTGSHEQFF
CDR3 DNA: TGTGCCACCTCCGGGACAGGGTCGCATGAGCAGTTCTTC

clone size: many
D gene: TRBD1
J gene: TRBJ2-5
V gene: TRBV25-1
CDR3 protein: CASTDTGTVQETQYF
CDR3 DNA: TGTGCCAGCACCGACACCGGGACAGTACAAGAGACCCAGTACTTC

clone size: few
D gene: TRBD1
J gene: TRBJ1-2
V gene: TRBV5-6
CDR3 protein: CASSKGTGGGFNYGYTF
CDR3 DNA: TGTGCCAGCAGCAAGGGGACAGGGGGCGGTTTTAACTATGGCTACACCTTC

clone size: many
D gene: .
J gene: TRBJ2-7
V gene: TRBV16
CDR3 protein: CASSQTVVSSYEQYF
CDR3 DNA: TGTGCCAGCAGCCAAACAGTCGTCAGCTCCTACGAGCAGTACTTC

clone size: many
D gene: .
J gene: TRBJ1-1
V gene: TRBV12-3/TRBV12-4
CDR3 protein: CASSFAGLPAEAFF
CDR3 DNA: TGTGCCAGCAGTTTTGCCGGGCTCCCGGCTGAAGCTTTCTTT

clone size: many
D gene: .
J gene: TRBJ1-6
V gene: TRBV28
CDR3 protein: CASSLRISPLHF
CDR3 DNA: TGTGCCAGCAGTTTGAGAATTTCACCCCTCCACTTT

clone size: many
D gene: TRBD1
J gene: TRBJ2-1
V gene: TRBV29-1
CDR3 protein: CSVEGLQGVYNEQFF
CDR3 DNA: TGCAGCGTTGAAGGACTCCAGGGGGTTTACAATGAGCAGTTCTTC

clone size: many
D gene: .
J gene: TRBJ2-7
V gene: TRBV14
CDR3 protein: CASSQVLGGEQYF
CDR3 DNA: TGTGCCAGCAGCCAAGTGCTGGGCGGCGAGCAGTACTTC

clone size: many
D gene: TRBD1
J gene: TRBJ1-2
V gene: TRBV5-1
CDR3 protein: CASSLAGTGLEYGYTF
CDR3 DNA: TGCGCCAGCAGCTTGGCCGGGACAGGGTTGGAATATGGCTACACCTTC

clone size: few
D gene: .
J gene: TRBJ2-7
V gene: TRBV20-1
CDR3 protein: CSAQGRLIYEQYF
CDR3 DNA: TGCAGTGCCCAGGGTCGGCTCATCTACGAGCAGTACTTC

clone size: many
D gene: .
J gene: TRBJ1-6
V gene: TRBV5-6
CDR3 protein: CASSLETVGNSPLHF
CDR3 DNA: TGTGCCAGCAGCTTGGAGACAGTGGGAAATTCACCCCTCCACTTT

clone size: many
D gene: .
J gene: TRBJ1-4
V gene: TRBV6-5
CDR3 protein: CASSSETSTNEKLFF
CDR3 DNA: TGTGCCAGCAGTTCCGAGACATCAACTAATGAAAAACTGTTTTTT

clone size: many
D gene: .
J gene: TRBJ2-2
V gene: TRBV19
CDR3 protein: CASSGTPNTGELFF
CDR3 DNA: TGTGCCAGCTCCGGGACACCGAACACCGGGGAGCTGTTTTTT

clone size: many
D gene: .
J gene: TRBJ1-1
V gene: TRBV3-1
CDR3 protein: CASSQAVGPNTEAFF
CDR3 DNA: TGTGCCAGCAGCCAAGCGGTAGGGCCGAACACTGAAGCTTTCTTT

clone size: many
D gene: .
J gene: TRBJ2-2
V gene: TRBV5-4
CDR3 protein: CASSPLDGTGELFF
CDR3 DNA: TGTGCCAGCAGCCCTTTGGACGGTACCGGGGAGCTGTTTTTT

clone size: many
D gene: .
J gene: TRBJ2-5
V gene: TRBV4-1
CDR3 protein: CASSQEGIWETQYF
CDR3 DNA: TGCGCCAGCAGCCAAGAAGGCATTTGGGAGACCCAGTACTTC

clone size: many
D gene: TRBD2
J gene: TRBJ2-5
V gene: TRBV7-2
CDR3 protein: CASSPRISGGSQETQYF
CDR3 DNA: TGTGCCAGCAGCCCCCGGATTAGCGGGGGGTCTCAAGAGACCCAGTACTTC

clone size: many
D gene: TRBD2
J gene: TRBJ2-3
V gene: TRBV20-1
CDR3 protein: CSARTSANTDTQYF
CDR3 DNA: TGCAGTGCAAGGACTAGCGCGAACACAGATACGCAGTATTTT

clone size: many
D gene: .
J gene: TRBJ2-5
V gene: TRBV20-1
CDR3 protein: CSARISEAQYF
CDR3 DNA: TGCAGTGCTAGAATTAGCGAGGCCCAGTACTTC

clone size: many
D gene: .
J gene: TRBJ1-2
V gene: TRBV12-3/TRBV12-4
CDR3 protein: CASGFLGRGRNYGYTF
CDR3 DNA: TGTGCCAGCGGATTTCTTGGCCGGGGACGTAACTATGGCTACACCTTC

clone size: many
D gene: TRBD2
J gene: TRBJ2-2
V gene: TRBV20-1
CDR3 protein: CSARVGLQTGELFF
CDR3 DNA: TGCAGTGCTAGAGTGGGACTACAAACCGGGGAGCTGTTTTTT

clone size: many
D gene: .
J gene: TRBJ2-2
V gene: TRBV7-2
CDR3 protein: CASSLSGQTSTGELFF
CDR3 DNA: TGTGCCAGCAGCTTATCTGGCCAGACGAGCACCGGGGAGCTGTTTTTT

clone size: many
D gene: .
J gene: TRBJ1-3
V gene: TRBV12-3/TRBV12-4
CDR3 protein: CASSSQRGGNTIYF
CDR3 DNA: TGTGCCAGCAGTTCTCAAAGGGGGGGAAACACCATATATTTT